The 28 T cell receptor beta chains below all came from one sample that was sequenced in a study of shared clonotypes between healthy human individuals (dated by TCRdb to the early 2020s). Library method: the immunoSEQ multiplex PCR assay. Here the immuneACCESS table is served through TCRdb, limited to in-frame sequences with V and J called. Missing clones are a known gap in these copies; in checked studies unresolved V genes cover under half, and the rest lacks a known reason. The table for this sample lists roughly 1,500,000 clones; just under 99% of them were counted only once. In total, the top ten clones hold roughly 0.35% of the sample. The sequencing sample was made of naive CD4+ T cells sorted from blood. Taken with the paper, the label for cell subset or site translates to: CD45RA+ positively selected. Receptor source: a man aged 25 to 40 in good health.

The rearrangement links TRBV28 to TRBJ2-1, with TRBD1 matching 9 bases. Unmatched junction bases numbered 8, after V lost 2 bases and J lost 0 bases. Germline V gives CDR1 MDHEN, CDR2 SYDVKM. This CDR3 is built from 18 residues. CDR3 nucleotide sequence: TGTGCCAGCAGTTTAACAGGGGGCGGAGGAAGCTCCTACAATGAGCAGTTCTTC. Its translation: CASSLTGGGGSSYNEQFF.

This clone was picked up one time. Within the sample, other DNA sequences also encode this same CDR3. The chain has TRBV28 and TRBJ1-2; TRBD1 aligns across 9 bases. CDR3 size: 15 residues. The junction had 7 bases not matched to a gene; V was cut back by 4 bases and J by 4 bases. Germline CDR1 is MDHEN and CDR2 is SYDVKM. CDR3 coding DNA: TGTGCCAGCAGTTCCGGACAGGGGACCTTCTATGGCTACACCTTC. This codes for CASSSGQGTFYGYTF.

Remarks on this clone: Other DNA sequences in the sample encode the same CDR3. CDR3 nucleotide sequence: TGTGCCAGCAGCTCCGGGACTAGCGGGAACAATGAGCAGTTCTTC. Translation gives CASSSGTSGNNEQFF. The chain joins TRBV5-4 to TRBJ2-1, with 13 positions matching TRBD2. The germline CDR1 and CDR2 sequences are SGHNT and YYREEE (reference sequence). The junction had 2 bases not matched to a gene; V was cut back by 3 bases and J by 5 bases. There are 15 residues in the CDR3. The variable domain in full, completed from reference TRBV5-4 and TRBJ2-1, reads ETGVTQSPTHLIKTRGQQVTLRCSSQSGHNTVSWYQQALGQGPQFIFQYYREEENGRGNFPPRFSGLQFPNYSSELNVNALELDDSALYLCASSSGTSGNNEQFFGPGTRLTVL.

The chain joins TRBV2 to TRBJ2-1, with TRBD2 identical over 8 bases. V lost 7 bases, J lost 6 bases, and 14 bases stayed unmatched. Germline CDR1 and CDR2: SNHLY and FYNNEI. The CDR3 runs 16 residues. The CDR3 sequence is CASIPLAGLGTNEQFF. CDR3 sequence (DNA): TGTGCCAGCATTCCCCTAGCGGGCCTGGGCACCAATGAGCAGTTCTTC.

V gene TRBV5-5 combines with J gene TRBJ2-7, with a possible D match to TRBD1 (5 bases). Germline V gives CDR1 SGHKS, CDR2 YYEKEE (reference sequence). V lost 3 bases and J lost 4, with 14 bases in between. CDR3 length: 14 residues. CDR3 in amino acids: CASSSQGFLYEQYF. DNA for the CDR3: TGTGCCAGCAGCTCTCAGGGATTTCTTTACGAGCAGTACTTC.

This clone occurred once. The V gene is TRBV9, the J gene TRBJ2-3, with D possibly TRBD2 on 6 matching bases. V lost 0 bases and J 0 bases, leaving 11 bases between the germline ends. The CDR3 sequence is 16 residues long. CDR1 and CDR2 from the germline V gene are SGDLS and YYNGEE. The CDR3 DNA reads as TGTGCCAGCAGCGTAGCGGCGGGATATAGCACAGATACGCAGTATTTT. Translated, it gives CASSVAAGYSTDTQYF.

The CDR3 coding sequence is TGTGCCAGCAGTGACACGGGTCACAGGAACCCCGGCACCATATATTTT. This sequence encodes CASSDTGHRNPGTIYF. The rearrangement joins TRBV6-1 to TRBJ1-3, with D perhaps TRBD1 (5 bases). The CDR3 runs to 16 residues. The germline V gene has CDR1 MNHNS and CDR2 SASEGT. Trimming took 3 bases from V and 9 from J, leaving 21 bases between them.

The table lists this clone with a count of one. This sequence joins TRBV10-3 and TRBJ1-5, with D possibly matching TRBD1 (6 bases). Germline CDR1 ENHRY, CDR2 SYGVKD. This CDR3 has 12 residues. V lost 5 bases and J 7 bases, leaving 9 bases between the germline ends. Here the CDR3 DNA reads TGTGCCATCAGTACAGGGCGGCAGCCCCAGCATTTT. Its protein is CAISTGRQPQHF.

The rearrangement joins TRBV7-6 to TRBJ2-7; 10 bases match TRBD2. The V and J ends lost 5 bases and 4 bases, in that order; junction bases with no gene match: 11. The CDR3 consists of 16 residues. The germline V gene has CDR1 SGHVS and CDR2 FNYEAQ. The CDR3 sequence: CASSPVTSGDAYEQYF. DNA for the CDR3: TGTGCCAGCAGCCCCGTTACTAGCGGGGATGCATACGAGCAGTACTTC.

This clone was found once. The chain combines TRBV14 with TRBJ2-1; D remains ambiguous. This CDR3 region has 15 residues. Trimming removed 0 bases from V and 8 bases from J, with 14 bases in between. Germline V gene data show CDR1 as SGHDN and CDR2 as FVKESK. The CDR3 loop is CASSQDVFIFDEQFF. In DNA, the CDR3 is TGTGCCAGCAGCCAAGACGTGTTTATCTTCGATGAGCAGTTCTTC.

This clone was found once. The V and J genes are TRBV6-5 and TRBJ2-2; TRBD2 might be the D (5 bases). V dropped 5 bases and J dropped 5 bases, with 12 bases sitting between them. The CDR3 sequence is 14 residues long. Germline lookup yields CDR1 MNHEY and CDR2 SVGAGI. The CDR3 loop is CASSHGRGTGELFF. The CDR3 coding sequence is TGTGCCAGCAGTCACGGCCGAGGGACCGGGGAGCTGTTTTTT.

This chain connects TRBV28 to TRBJ1-5, with TRBD1 as a possible D gene (5 bases). The CDR3 contains 13 residues. V was pared by 10 bases and J by 1 base, with 11 bases between. The germline V gene encodes CDR1 MDHEN and CDR2 SYDVKM. The CDR3 DNA sequence: TGTGCCAACCGTGGGGGGAGCAATCAGCCCCAGCATTTT. The encoded protein is CANRGGSNQPQHF.

The chain recombines TRBV14 with TRBJ1-3; no definite D call. The CDR3 contains 14 residues. V lost 2 bases to trimming and J lost 0 bases, with 5 bases between them. Germline V gives CDR1 SGHDN, CDR2 FVKESK. CDR3 residues: CASSQWISGNTIYF. DNA for the CDR3: TGTGCCAGCAGCCAATGGATCTCTGGAAACACCATATATTTT.

The rearrangement uses TRBV5-4 and TRBJ2-1; 8 bases are shared with TRBD2. Germline CDR1 reads SGHNT; CDR2 reads YYREEE (reference sequence). The CDR3 covers 17 residues. The trim removed 5 bases at V and 6 bases at J, leaving 16 bases unmatched. The CDR3 is CASSTAWGAGDGNEQFF. CDR3 nucleotide sequence: TGTGCCAGCAGTACCGCTTGGGGAGCGGGAGACGGCAATGAGCAGTTCTTC.

The J gene is TRBJ1-2, the V gene TRBV5-3; tentative D call: TRBD1 (6 bases). TRBV5-3 is an open reading frame whose function is uncertain. The V gene lost 0 bases and the J gene lost 5 bases, with 17 bases spanning the gap. CDR3 length: 16 amino acids. The CDR3 here is CARSLGVSRGPYGYTF. For the CDR3, the DNA is TGTGCCAGAAGCTTGGGGGTCAGCCGGGGGCCTTATGGCTACACCTTC.

The V call is TRBV27, the J call TRBJ2-7; D possibly corresponds to TRBD1 (6 bases). Per germline, CDR1 MNHEY and CDR2 SMNVEV (reference sequence). V was pared by 0 bases and J by 1 base, with 10 bases between. The CDR3 runs to 15 residues. The CDR3 nucleotides read TGTGCCAGCAGTTTATCTCCACAGGGATCCTACGAGCAGTACTTC. As protein: CASSLSPQGSYEQYF.

This sequence joins TRBV7-2 and TRBJ2-6; no clear D. This CDR3 is built from 13 residues. CDR1 is SGHTA, CDR2 FQGNSA, per germline. V lost 6 bases and J 0 bases, leaving 3 bases between the germline ends. CDR3 sequence reads: CASRGSGANVLTF. As DNA, the CDR3 is TGTGCCAGCAGAGGCTCTGGGGCCAACGTCCTGACTTTC.

V is TRBV7-6 and J is TRBJ2-1, with D possibly being TRBD2 (5 bases). The CDR3 covers 15 residues. Trimming left V 2 bases short and J 7 bases short, with 15 bases between. Germline CDR1 and CDR2: SGHVS and FNYEAQ. The CDR3 DNA reads TGTGCCAGCAGCTTAAGTCCGGACTCGGGGAATGAGCAGTTCTTC. It codes for CASSLSPDSGNEQFF.

Worth noting for this clone: The same CDR3 arises from other DNA sequences in this sample as well. The chain recombines TRBV9 with TRBJ1-1, with D hard to call. The CDR3 is made up of 13 amino acids. The V gene lost 0 bases and the J gene lost 2 bases, with 5 bases spanning the gap. Per the germline V gene, CDR1 is SGDLS and CDR2 is YYNGEE. Here the CDR3 DNA reads TGTGCCAGCAGCGTAGTCCCCAACACTGAAGCTTTCTTT. Protein: CASSVVPNTEAFF. Full variable domain (remainder filled in from reference TRBV9 and TRBJ1-1): DSGVTQTPKHLITATGQRVTLRCSPRSGDLSVYWYQQSLDQGLQFLIQYYNGEERAKGNILERFSAQQFPDLHSELNLSSLELGDSALYFCASSVVPNTEAFFGQGTRLTVV.

The V call is TRBV4-1, the J call TRBJ2-7, with D maybe TRBD1 (6 bases). Trimming took off 0 bases at V and 4 bases at J, with 22 bases between the two ends. The V gene's germline CDR1 is MGHRA and CDR2 YSYEKL. The CDR3 runs to 18 residues. The CDR3 DNA reads TGCGCCAGCAGCCAAGACTATCATCGGGCCCAGGGGAATTACGAGCAGTACTTC. It specifies CASSQDYHRAQGNYEQYF.

Worth noting for this clone: Other DNA sequences in the same sample also yield this CDR3. This chain links TRBV7-9 with TRBJ2-5; D not resolved. Per germline, CDR1 SEHNR and CDR2 FQNEAQ (reference sequence). Trimming left V 1 base short and J 5 bases short, with 5 bases between. The CDR3 has 12 amino acids. The CDR3 loop is CASSLVGETQYF. The CDR3 DNA is TGTGCCAGCAGCTTAGTGGGGGAGACCCAGTACTTC.

The rearrangement uses TRBV10-3 and TRBJ1-1; TRBD1 aligns across 7 bases. This CDR3 is built from 17 residues. Per the germline V gene, CDR1 is ENHRY and CDR2 is SYGVKD. Trimming at V came to 0 bases and at J to 0 bases, leaving 7 bases not matched to a gene. In DNA form, the CDR3 reads TGTGCCATCAGTGAGTCTAAGGGACAGCGATTGAACACTGAAGCTTTCTTT. It translates to CAISESKGQRLNTEAFF.

V is TRBV10-3 and J is TRBJ2-1, with TRBD1 identical over 10 bases. The V segment lost 6 bases and the J segment 6 bases; nucleotides outside the gene matches: 20. The germline V gene has CDR1 ENHRY and CDR2 SYGVKD. The CDR3 totals 19 residues. DNA for the CDR3: TGTGCCATCAGACCGGGACAGGGGTTAGGGGCTAGTAGTGGCAATGAGCAGTTCTTC. Residues: CAIRPGQGLGASSGNEQFF.

The gene calls are TRBV7-2 and TRBJ1-3; no definite D call. Germline assignment: CDR1 SGHTA and CDR2 FQGNSA. The CDR3 runs to 12 residues. V was pared by 5 bases and J by 11 bases, with 13 bases between. In DNA form, the CDR3 reads TGTGCCAGCAGCCAGAGCCCCACGTCCATATATTTT. Residues: CASSQSPTSIYF.

The gene calls are TRBV14 and TRBJ1-1; D unresolved. Trimming cost V 3 bases and J 1 base, with 9 bases left between them. Germline V CDR1 and CDR2: SGHDN, FVKESK. This CDR3 has 14 residues. The CDR3 DNA is TGTGCCAGCAGCCAGGTGCTGGGGAACACTGAAGCTTTCTTT. Translating gives CASSQVLGNTEAFF.

The rearrangement joins TRBV19 to TRBJ2-1, with D perhaps matching TRBD1 (5 bases). V was pared by 4 bases and J by 0 bases, with 16 bases between. The CDR3 extends over 17 amino acids. Germline V lookup: CDR1 LNHDA, CDR2 SQIVND (reference sequence). The CDR3 DNA sequence: TGTGCCAGTAGTACCCCGCCGTGGGGCAACTCCTACAATGAGCAGTTCTTC. Amino acid sequence: CASSTPPWGNSYNEQFF.

The chain is built from TRBV2 and TRBJ2-1; TRBD1 agrees at 11 bases. CDR1 is SNHLY and CDR2 is FYNNEI in the germline V gene. The CDR3 has 14 amino acids. The V gene end was trimmed by 5 bases and the J gene end by 8 bases; junction bases not matched to a gene: 5. The CDR3: CASSIPGQGDEQFF. The CDR3 DNA sequence: TGTGCCAGCAGTATCCCGGGACAGGGGGATGAGCAGTTCTTC.

This sequence joins TRBV19 and TRBJ2-5, with D possibly being TRBD1 (5 bases). Germline V lookup: CDR1 LNHDA, CDR2 SQIVND (reference sequence). The CDR3 is 13 amino acids. V gave up 5 bases and J gave up 4 bases, with 11 bases separating them. The CDR3 DNA follows: TGTGCCAGTAGTTTAACAGGAGCAGAGACCCAGTACTTC. Residues: CASSLTGAETQYF.